This T cell receptor beta chain derives from a study of T cells expressing NK-cell markers. Study in general: Obtained from sorted CD3+CD56+NKG2C+, CD3+CD56+NKG2C- and CD3+CD56-NKG2C+ T cells were the TCR beta repertoires. Overall study results and limits: It is unclear if expanded NKG2C-expressing clones target HCMV antigens.

The CDR3 runs 14 residues. The germline V gene has CDR1 SGHTA and CDR2 FQGNSA. Making the TCR beta cDNA relied on 5'RACE template switching with UMIs. TCRdb reprocessed the 5' RACE reads and reports one entry per CDR3 protein, with no DNA. This sample lists around 550,000 distinct CDR3 sequences; its ten largest clones have 3% to 4.5%. A word on this clonotype: Its specificity is not known.

The TCR was taken from a man younger than 35 in good health. Sequenced sample: blood T cells: a sorted CD56 or NKG2C T cell subset, CD4+ or CD8+ T cells, or bulk PBMC T cells (not recorded which). J is TRBJ2-7 and V is TRBV7-2. The CDR3 here is CASSFTDSSYEQYF.